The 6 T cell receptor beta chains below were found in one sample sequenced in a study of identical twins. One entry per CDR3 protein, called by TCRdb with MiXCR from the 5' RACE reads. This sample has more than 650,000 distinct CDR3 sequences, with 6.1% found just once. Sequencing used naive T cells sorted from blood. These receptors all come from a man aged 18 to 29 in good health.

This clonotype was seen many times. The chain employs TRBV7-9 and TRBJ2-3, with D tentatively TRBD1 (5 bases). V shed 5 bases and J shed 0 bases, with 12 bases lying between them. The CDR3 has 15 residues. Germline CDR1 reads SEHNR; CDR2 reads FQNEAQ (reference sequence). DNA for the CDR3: TGTGCCAGCAGCCACAGGCGAGGTAGCACAGATACGCAGTATTTT. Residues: CASSHRRGSTDTQYF.

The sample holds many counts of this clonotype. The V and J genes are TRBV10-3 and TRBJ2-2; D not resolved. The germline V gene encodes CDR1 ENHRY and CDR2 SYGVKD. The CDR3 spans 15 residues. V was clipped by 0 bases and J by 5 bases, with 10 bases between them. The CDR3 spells CAISESRVLTGELFF. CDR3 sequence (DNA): TGTGCCATCAGTGAGTCGCGCGTTTTGACCGGGGAGCTGTTTTTT.

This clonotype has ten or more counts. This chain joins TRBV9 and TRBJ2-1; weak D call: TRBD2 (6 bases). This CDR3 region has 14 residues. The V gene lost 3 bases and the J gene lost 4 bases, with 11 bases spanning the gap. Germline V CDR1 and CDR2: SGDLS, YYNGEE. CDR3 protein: CASSAGTGYNEQFF. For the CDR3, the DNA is TGTGCCAGCAGCGCCGGGACTGGTTACAATGAGCAGTTCTTC.

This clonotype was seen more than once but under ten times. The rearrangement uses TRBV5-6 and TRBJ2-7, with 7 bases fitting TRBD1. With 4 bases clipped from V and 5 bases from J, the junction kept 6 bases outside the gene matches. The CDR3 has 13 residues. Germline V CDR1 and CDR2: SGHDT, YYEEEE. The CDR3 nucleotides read TGTGCCAGCAGCAAGACAGGGACCCACGAGCAGTACGTC. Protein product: CASSKTGTHEQYV.

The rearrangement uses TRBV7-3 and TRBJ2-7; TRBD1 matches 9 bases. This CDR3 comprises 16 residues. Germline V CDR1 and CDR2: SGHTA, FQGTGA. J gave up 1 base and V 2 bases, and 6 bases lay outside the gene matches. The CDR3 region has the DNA TGTGCCAGCAGCTTATCTCCGGGACAGGGTTCCTACGAGCAGTACTTC. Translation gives CASSLSPGQGSYEQYF.

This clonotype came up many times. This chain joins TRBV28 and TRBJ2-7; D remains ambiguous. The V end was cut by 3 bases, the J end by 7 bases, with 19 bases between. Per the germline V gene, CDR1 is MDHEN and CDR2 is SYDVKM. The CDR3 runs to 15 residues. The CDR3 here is CASSFLSGDLLEQYF. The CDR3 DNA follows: TGTGCCAGCAGTTTTCTTTCTGGAGACCTATTAGAGCAGTACTTC.